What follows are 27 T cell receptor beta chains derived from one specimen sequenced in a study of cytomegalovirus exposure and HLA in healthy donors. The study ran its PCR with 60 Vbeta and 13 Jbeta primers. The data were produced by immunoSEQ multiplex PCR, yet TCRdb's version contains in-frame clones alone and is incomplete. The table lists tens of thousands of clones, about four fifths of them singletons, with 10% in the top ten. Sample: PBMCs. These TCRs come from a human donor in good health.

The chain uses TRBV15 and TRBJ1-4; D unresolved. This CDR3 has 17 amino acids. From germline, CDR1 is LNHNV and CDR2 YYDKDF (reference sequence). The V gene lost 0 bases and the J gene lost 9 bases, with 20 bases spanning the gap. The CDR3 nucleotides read TGTGCCACCAGCAGAGATGGTACGGGGAGCACGGACCAAAAACTGTTTTTT. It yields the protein CATSRDGTGSTDQKLFF. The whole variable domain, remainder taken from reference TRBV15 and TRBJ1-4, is DAMVIQNPRYQVTQFGKPVTLSCSQTLNHNVMYWYQQKSSQAPKLLFHYYDKDFNNEADTPDNFQSRRPNTSFCFLDIRSPGLGDTAMYLCATSRDGTGSTDQKLFFGSGTQLSVL.

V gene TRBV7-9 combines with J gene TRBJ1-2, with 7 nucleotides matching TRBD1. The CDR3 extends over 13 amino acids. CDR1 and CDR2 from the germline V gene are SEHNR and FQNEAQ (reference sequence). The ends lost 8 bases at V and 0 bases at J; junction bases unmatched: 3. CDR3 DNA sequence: TGTGCCAGCGAGCAGGGGGCTAACTATGGCTACACCTTC. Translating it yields CASEQGANYGYTF.

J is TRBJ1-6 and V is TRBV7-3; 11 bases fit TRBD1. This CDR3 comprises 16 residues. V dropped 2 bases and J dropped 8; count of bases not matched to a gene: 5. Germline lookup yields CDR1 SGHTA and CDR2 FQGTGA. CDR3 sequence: CASSLRDRGSHSPLHF. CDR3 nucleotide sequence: TGTGCCAGCAGCTTACGGGACAGGGGGTCCCATTCACCCCTCCACTTT.

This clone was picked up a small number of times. The CDR3, as DNA: TGTGCCAGCAGTTTAGCGGGGGCGCGTGCGGCGTTCTTC. It encodes CASSLAGARAAFF. The chain couples TRBV27 to TRBJ2-1; D is possibly TRBD2 (7 bases). The germline CDR1 and CDR2 sequences are MNHEY and SMNVEV (reference sequence). CDR3 length: 13 residues. The V end lost 2 bases, the J end lost 15 bases, and 17 bases lay between the germline ends.

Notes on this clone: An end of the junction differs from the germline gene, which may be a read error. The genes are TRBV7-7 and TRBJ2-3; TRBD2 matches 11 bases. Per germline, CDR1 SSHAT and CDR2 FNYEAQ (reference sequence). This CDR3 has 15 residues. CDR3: CASSLLAGGPDTQYF. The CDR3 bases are TGTGCTAGCAGCTTGTTAGCGGGGGGGCCAGATACGCAGTATTTT.

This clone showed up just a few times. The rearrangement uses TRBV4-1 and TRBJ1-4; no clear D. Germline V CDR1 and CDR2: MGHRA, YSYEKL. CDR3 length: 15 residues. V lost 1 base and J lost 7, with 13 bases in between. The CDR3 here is CASSQVTGSSEKLFF. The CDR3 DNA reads TGCGCCAGCAGCCAAGTTACGGGTTCCTCTGAAAAACTGTTTTTT.

The CDR3: CASSVVVNGQGEGYTF. As DNA, the CDR3 is TGTGCCAGCAGCGTAGTAGTAAACGGACAGGGCGAGGGCTACACCTTC. The V and J genes are TRBV9 and TRBJ1-2; 8 bases agree with TRBD1. Losses at the gene ends were 0 bases for V and 8 bases for J; bases not matched to a gene: 12. CDR3 length: 16 residues. CDR1 SGDLS and CDR2 YYNGEE come from the germline V gene.

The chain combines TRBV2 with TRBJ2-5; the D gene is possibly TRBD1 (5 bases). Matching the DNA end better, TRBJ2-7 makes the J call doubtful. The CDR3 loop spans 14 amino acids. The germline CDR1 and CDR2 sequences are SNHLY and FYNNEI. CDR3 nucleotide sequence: TGTGCCAGCACCGGAACCCAACAGGTTTCCGAGCAGTACTTC. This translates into CASTGTQQVSEQYF.

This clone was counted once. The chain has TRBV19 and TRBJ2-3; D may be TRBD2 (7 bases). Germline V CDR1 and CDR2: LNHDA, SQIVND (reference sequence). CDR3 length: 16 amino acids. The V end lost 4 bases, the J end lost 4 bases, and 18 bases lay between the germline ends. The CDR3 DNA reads TGTGCCAGTAGTACCATAAGGGGGGGCAGGGCAGATACGCAGTATTTT. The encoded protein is CASSTIRGGRADTQYF.

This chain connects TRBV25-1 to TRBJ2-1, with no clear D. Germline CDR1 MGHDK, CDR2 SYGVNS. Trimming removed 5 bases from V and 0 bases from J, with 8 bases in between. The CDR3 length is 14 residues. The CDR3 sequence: CASSPESSYNEQFF. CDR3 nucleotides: TGTGCCAGCAGTCCAGAAAGCTCCTACAATGAGCAGTTCTTC. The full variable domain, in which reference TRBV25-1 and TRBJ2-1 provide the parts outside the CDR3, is EADIYQTPRYLVIGTGKKITLECSQTMGHDKMYWYQQDPGMELHLIHYSYGVNSTEKGDLSSESTVSRIRTEHFPLTLESARPSHTSQYLCASSPESSYNEQFFGPGTRLTVL.

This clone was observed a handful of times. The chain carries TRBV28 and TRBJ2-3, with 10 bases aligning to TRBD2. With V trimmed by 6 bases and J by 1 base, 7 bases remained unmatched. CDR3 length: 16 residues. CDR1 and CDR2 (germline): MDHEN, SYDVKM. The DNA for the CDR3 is TGTGCCAGCAGCCCCCGCGGACTAGCGGGCACAGATACGCAGTATTTT. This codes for CASSPRGLAGTDTQYF. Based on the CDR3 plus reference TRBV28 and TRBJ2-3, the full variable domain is DVKVTQSSRYLVKRTGEKVFLECVQDMDHENMFWYRQDPGLGLRLIYFSYDVKMKEKGDIPEGYSVSREKKERFSLILESASTNQTSMYLCASSPRGLAGTDTQYFGPGTRLTVL.

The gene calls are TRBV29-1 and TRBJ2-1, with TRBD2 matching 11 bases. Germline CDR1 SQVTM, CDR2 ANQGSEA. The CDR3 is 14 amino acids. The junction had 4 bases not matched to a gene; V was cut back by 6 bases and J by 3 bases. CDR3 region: CSVLAGGLYNEQFF. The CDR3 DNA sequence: TGCAGCGTCCTAGCGGGGGGACTCTACAATGAGCAGTTCTTC.

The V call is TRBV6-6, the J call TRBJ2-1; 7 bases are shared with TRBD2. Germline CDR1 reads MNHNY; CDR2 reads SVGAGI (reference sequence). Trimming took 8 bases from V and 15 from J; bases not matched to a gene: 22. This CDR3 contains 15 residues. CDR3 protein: CASGRHPGGMYVTFF. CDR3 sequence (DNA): TGTGCCAGCGGCCGACACCCCGGGGGGATGTACGTCACGTTCTTC.

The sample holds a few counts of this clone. CDR3 sequence (DNA): TGTGCCAGCAGCTCGACAGAACTTAGCTATGGCTACACCTTC. This sequence encodes CASSSTELSYGYTF. The V and J genes are TRBV7-6 and TRBJ1-2, with D possibly matching TRBD1 (5 bases). Trimming removed 4 bases at V and 4 bases at J, with 13 bases between. The germline gives CDR1 SGHVS, CDR2 FNYEAQ. The CDR3 is made up of 14 amino acids.

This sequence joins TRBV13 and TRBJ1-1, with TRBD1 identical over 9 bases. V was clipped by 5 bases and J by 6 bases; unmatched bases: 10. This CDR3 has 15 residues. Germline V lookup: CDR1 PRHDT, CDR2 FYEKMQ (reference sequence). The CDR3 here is CASSHPGTGIPEAFF. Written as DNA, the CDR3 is TGTGCCAGCAGCCACCCCGGGACAGGGATCCCTGAAGCTTTCTTT.

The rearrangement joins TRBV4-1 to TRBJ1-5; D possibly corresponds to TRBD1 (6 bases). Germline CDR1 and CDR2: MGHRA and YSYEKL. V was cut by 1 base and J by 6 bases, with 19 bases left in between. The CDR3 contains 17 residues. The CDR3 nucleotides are TGCGCCAGCAGCCAAGTCACAGGGATCGTACATCGTCAGCCCCAGCATTTT. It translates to CASSQVTGIVHRQPQHF.

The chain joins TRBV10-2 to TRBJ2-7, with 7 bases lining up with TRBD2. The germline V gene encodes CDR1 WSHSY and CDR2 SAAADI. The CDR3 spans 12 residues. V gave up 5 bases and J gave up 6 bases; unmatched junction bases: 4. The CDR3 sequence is CASSTPGGEQYF. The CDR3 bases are TGCGCCAGCAGTACCCCGGGGGGCGAGCAGTACTTC.

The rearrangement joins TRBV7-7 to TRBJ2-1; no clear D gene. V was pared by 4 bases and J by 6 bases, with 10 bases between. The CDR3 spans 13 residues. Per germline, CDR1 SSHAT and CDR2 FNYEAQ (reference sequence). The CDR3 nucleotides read TGTGCCAGCAGCTATCTAGTGGGCAATGAGCAGTTCTTC. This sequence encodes CASSYLVGNEQFF.

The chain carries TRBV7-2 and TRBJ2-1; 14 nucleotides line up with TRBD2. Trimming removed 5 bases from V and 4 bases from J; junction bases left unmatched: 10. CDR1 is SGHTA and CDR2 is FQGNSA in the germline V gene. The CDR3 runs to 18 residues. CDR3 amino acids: CASSTPGTSGGPYNEQFF. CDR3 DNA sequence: TGTGCCAGCAGCACACCCGGGACTAGCGGGGGCCCATACAATGAGCAGTTCTTC.

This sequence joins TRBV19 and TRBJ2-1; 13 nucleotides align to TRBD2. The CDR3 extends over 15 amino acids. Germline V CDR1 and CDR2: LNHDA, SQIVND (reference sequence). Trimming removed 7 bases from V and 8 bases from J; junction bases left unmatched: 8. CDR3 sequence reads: CASTPGTSGIDEQFF. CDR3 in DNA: TGTGCCAGTACCCCCGGGACTAGCGGGATCGATGAGCAGTTCTTC.

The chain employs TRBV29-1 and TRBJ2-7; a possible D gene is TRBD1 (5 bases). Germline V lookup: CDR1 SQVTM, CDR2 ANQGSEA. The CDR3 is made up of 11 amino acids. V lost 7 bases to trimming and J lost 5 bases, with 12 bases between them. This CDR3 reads CSAQQGHEQYF. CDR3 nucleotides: TGCAGCGCCCAGCAGGGCCACGAGCAGTACTTC.

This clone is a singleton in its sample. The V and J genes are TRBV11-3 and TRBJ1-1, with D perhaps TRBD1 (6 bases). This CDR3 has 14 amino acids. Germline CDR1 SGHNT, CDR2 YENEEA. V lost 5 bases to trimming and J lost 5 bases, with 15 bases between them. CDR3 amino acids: CASSVDSLGTEAFF. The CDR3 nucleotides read TGTGCCAGCAGCGTGGACAGCTTAGGGACTGAAGCTTTCTTT.

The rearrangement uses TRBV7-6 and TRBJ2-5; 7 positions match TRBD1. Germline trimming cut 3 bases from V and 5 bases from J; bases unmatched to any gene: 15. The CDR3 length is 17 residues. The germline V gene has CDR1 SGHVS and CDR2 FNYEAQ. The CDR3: CASSLLGRGGVGETQYF. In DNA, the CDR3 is TGTGCCAGCAGCTTGCTTGGGCGAGGGGGCGTAGGGGAGACCCAGTACTTC.

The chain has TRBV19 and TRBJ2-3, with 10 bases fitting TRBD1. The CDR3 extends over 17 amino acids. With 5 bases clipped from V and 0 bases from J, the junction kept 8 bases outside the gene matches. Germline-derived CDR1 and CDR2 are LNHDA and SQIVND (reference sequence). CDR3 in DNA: TGTGCCAGTAGTGCCAGACAGGGGGCCTTTAGCACAGATACGCAGTATTTT. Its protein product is CASSARQGAFSTDTQYF.

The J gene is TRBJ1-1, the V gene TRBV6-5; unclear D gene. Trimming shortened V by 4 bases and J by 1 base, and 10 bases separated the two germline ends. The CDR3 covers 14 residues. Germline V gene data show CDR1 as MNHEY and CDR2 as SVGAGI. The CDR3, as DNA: TGTGCCAGCAGTTCCCGGGCGGGGAACACTGAAGCTTTCTTT. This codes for CASSSRAGNTEAFF.

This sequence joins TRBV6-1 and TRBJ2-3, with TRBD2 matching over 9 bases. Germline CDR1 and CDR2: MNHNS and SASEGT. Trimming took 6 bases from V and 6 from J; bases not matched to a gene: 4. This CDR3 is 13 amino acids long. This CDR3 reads CASSPGLADTQYF. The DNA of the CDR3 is TGTGCCAGCAGCCCCGGACTAGCGGATACGCAGTATTTT.

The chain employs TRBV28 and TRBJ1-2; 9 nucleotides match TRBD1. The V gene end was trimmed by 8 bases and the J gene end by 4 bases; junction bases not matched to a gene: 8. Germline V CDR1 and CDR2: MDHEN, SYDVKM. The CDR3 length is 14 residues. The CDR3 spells CASLPTGGGYGYTF. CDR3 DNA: TGTGCCAGCCTTCCGACAGGGGGTGGCTATGGCTACACCTTC.